This T cell receptor beta chain was retrieved from a study of control samples from healthy donors and cancer patients. TCRdb's table, derived via immunoSEQ multiplex PCR, lists solely in-frame clones and lacks some. Here the sample spans about 45,000 clones, roughly three quarters being singletons. This CDR3 has 14 residues. V lost 3 bases and J lost 8; bases outside the gene matches: 8. From germline, CDR1 is SGDLS and CDR2 YYNGEE. This clone was seen a handful of times. The sample comprised formalin-fixed, paraffin-embedded tissue. V and J are TRBV9 and TRBJ2-1, with TRBD2 matching over 7 bases. The receptor was derived from a male donor with melanoma. The CDR3 nucleotides read TGTGCCAGCAGCGCGCCCGGCGGGAGCGATGAGCAGTTCTTC. Translation gives CASSAPGGSDEQFF.